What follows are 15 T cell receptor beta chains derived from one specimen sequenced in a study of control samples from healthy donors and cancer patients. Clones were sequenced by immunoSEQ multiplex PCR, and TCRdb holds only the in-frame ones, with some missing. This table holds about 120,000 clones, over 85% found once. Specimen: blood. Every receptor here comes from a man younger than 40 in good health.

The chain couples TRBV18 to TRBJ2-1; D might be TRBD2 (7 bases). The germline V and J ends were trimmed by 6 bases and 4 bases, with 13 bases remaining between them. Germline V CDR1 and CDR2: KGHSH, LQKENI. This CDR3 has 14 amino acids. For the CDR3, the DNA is TGTGCCAGCTCCTCTGGGGGGGCGTACAATGAGCAGTTCTTC. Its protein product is CASSSGGAYNEQFF.

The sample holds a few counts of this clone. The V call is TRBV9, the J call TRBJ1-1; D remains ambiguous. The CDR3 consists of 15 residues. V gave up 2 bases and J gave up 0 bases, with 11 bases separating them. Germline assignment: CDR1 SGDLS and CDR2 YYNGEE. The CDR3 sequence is CASSVPEGMNTEAFF. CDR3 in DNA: TGTGCCAGCAGCGTTCCGGAAGGGATGAACACTGAAGCTTTCTTT. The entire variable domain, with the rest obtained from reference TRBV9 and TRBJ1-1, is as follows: DSGVTQTPKHLITATGQRVTLRCSPRSGDLSVYWYQQSLDQGLQFLIQYYNGEERAKGNILERFSAQQFPDLHSELNLSSLELGDSALYFCASSVPEGMNTEAFFGQGTRLTVV.

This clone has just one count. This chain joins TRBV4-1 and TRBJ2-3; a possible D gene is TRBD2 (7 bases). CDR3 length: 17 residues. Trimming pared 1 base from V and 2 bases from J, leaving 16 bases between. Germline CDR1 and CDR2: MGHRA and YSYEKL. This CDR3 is CASSQGLRGGLTDTQYF. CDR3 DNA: TGCGCCAGCAGCCAAGGCTTGAGGGGGGGACTCACAGATACGCAGTATTTT.

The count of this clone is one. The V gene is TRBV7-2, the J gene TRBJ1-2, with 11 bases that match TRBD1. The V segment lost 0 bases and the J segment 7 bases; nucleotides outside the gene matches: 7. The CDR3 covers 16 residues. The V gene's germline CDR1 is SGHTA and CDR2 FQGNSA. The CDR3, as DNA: TGTGCCAGCAGCTTAGCCCGGACAGGGGGCGCGAGTGGCTACACCTTC. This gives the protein CASSLARTGGASGYTF.

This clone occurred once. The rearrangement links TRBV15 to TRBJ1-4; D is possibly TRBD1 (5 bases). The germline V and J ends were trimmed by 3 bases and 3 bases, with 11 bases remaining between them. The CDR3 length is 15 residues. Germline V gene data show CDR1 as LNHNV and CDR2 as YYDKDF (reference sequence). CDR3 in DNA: TGTGCCACCAGCAGCACCAGGGTTCCTAATGAAAAACTGTTTTTT. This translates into CATSSTRVPNEKLFF. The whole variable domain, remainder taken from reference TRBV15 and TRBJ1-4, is DAMVIQNPRYQVTQFGKPVTLSCSQTLNHNVMYWYQQKSSQAPKLLFHYYDKDFNNEADTPDNFQSRRPNTSFCFLDIRSPGLGDTAMYLCATSSTRVPNEKLFFGSGTQLSVL.

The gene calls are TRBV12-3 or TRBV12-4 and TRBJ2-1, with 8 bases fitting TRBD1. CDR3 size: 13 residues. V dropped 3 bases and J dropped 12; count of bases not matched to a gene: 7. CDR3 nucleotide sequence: TGTGCCAGCAGTTTGGGACAGGCCCCCAGGCAGTTCTTC. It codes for CASSLGQAPRQFF.

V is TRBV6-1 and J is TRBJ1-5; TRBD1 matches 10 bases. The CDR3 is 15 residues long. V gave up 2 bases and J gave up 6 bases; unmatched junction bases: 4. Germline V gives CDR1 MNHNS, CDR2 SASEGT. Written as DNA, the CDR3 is TGTGCCAGCAGTGAACGGGACAGGGGAAGTCAGCCCCAGCATTTT. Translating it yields CASSERDRGSQPQHF.

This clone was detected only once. The CDR3 DNA is TGTGCCAGCTCACCACGGGCGGGGGTGAACACTGAAGCTTTCTTT. Protein: CASSPRAGVNTEAFF. The chain joins TRBV18 to TRBJ1-1; TRBD1 might be the D (5 bases). Trimming removed 1 base at V and 0 bases at J, with 9 bases between. The V gene's germline CDR1 is KGHSH and CDR2 LQKENI. This CDR3 comprises 15 residues. The full variable domain, in which reference TRBV18 and TRBJ1-1 provide the parts outside the CDR3, is NAGVMQNPRHLVRRRGQEARLRCSPMKGHSHVYWYRQLPEEGLKFMVYLQKENIIDESGMPKERFSAEFPKEGPSILRIQQVVRGDSAAYFCASSPRAGVNTEAFFGQGTRLTVV.

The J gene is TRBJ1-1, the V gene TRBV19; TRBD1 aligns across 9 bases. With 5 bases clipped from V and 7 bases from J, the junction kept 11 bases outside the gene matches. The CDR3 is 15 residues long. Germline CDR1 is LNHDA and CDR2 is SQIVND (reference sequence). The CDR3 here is CASSSYRGLLIEAFF. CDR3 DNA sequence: TGTGCCAGTAGTTCGTACAGGGGGCTACTAATTGAAGCTTTCTTT.

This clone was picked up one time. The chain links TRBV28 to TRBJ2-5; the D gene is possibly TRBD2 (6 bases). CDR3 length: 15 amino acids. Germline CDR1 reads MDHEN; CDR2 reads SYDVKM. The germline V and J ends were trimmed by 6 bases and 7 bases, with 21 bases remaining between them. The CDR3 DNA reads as TGTGCCAGCAGGCCCGGAGGGGATCAAAGGGGGACCCAGTACTTC. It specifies CASRPGGDQRGTQYF.

CDR3 bases: TGTGCCAGCACGCAGACAGTGAACACTGAAGCTTTCTTT. It is translated as CASTQTVNTEAFF. J is TRBJ1-1 and V is TRBV6-5, with a tentative D call TRBD1 (5 bases). The V gene's germline CDR1 is MNHEY and CDR2 SVGAGI. The CDR3 sequence is 13 residues long. V gave up 7 bases and J gave up 0 bases, with 9 bases separating them.

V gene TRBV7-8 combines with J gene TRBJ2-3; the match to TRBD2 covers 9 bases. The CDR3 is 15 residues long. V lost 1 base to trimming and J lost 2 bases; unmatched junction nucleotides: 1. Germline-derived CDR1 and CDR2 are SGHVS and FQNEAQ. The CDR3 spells CASSLVAGATDTQYF. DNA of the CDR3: TGTGCCAGCAGCTTAGTAGCGGGGGCCACAGATACGCAGTATTTT.

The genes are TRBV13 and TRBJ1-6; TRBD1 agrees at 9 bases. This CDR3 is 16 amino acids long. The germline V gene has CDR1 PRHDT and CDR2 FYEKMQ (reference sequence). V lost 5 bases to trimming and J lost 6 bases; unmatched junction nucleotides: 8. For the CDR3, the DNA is TGTGCCAGCAGCCATATGGGACAGGGTCGTAATTCACCCCTCCACTTT. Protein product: CASSHMGQGRNSPLHF.

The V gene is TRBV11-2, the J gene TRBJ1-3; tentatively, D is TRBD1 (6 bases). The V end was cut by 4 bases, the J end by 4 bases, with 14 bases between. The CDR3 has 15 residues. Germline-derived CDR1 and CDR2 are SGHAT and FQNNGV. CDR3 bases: TGTGCCAGCAGCTCCCGCACAGGGTTCGGAAACACCATATATTTT. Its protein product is CASSSRTGFGNTIYF.

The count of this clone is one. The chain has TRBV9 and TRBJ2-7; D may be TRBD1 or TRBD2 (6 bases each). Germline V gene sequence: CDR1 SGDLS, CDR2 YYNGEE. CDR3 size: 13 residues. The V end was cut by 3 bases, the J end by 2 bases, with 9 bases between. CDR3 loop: CASSGGATYEQYF. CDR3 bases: TGTGCCAGCAGCGGGGGGGCCACCTACGAGCAGTACTTC. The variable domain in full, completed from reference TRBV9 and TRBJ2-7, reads DSGVTQTPKHLITATGQRVTLRCSPRSGDLSVYWYQQSLDQGLQFLIQYYNGEERAKGNILERFSAQQFPDLHSELNLSSLELGDSALYFCASSGGATYEQYFGPGTRLTVT.